A single sample is the source of the 18 T cell receptor beta chains below, sequenced in a study of neoadjuvant anti-PD-1 for oral cavity cancer. Clones were sequenced by immunoSEQ multiplex PCR, and TCRdb holds only the in-frame ones, with some missing. Altogether around 70,000 clones are present, roughly 84% being singletons, with the ten largest covering about 3.4%. Time point reported: after neoadjuvant nivolumab, at surgical resection. Specimen: PBMCs, collected after nivolumab (anti-PD-1) treatment. The origin of the receptors is a person aged 35-79 years with oral cavity squamous cell carcinoma.

The rearrangement links TRBV30 to TRBJ2-7, with D unclear. The CDR3 has 13 amino acids. V dropped 2 bases and J dropped 7 bases, with 15 bases sitting between them. Germline-derived CDR1 and CDR2 are GTSNPN and SVGIG (reference sequence). CDR3 nucleotide sequence: TGTGCCTGGAGTAGAGGCACCCTGCTTGAGCAGTACTTC. Residues: CAWSRGTLLEQYF.

The gene calls are TRBV6-1 and TRBJ2-5, with D unclear. CDR3 length equals 13 residues. The germline gives CDR1 MNHNS, CDR2 SASEGT. Deletions cut 2 bases from V and 7 bases from J, with 11 bases between. The CDR3 reads CASSEIMEWTQYF. In DNA, the CDR3 is TGTGCCAGCAGTGAAATCATGGAATGGACCCAGTACTTC.

V gene TRBV7-9 combines with J gene TRBJ2-7; 7 bases line up with TRBD2. The trim removed 5 bases at V and 4 bases at J, leaving 11 bases unmatched. From germline, CDR1 is SEHNR and CDR2 FQNEAQ (reference sequence). The CDR3 is made up of 15 amino acids. In DNA, the CDR3 is TGTGCCAGCAGCCCCCTAGCGGAGCGATTTTACGAGCAGTACTTC. Its translation is CASSPLAERFYEQYF.

The rearrangement links TRBV19 to TRBJ2-7; 8 positions agree with TRBD2. The CDR3 loop spans 17 amino acids. V gave up 4 bases and J gave up 4 bases; unmatched junction bases: 15. CDR1 LNHDA and CDR2 SQIVND come from the germline V gene (reference sequence). The CDR3, as DNA: TGTGCCAGTAGTACAGGTAGAGCGGGAGCCAATATATACGAGCAGTACTTC. It encodes CASSTGRAGANIYEQYF.

The gene calls are TRBV28 and TRBJ1-1; D is undetermined. Trimming took 6 bases from V and 11 from J, leaving 19 bases between them. The CDR3 is 13 amino acids. CDR1 and CDR2 from the germline V gene are MDHEN and SYDVKM. DNA for the CDR3: TGTGCCAGCAGCCCTGAAGTGGGCGTGCGGGCTTTCTTT. It is translated as CASSPEVGVRAFF.

V is TRBV27 and J is TRBJ2-7; perhaps TRBD2 as D (7 bases). Germline CDR1 and CDR2: MNHEY and SMNVEV (reference sequence). The V and J ends lost 1 base and 6 bases respectively, with 19 bases between them. This CDR3 has 16 amino acids. CDR3 sequence (DNA): TGTGCCAGCAGTTTATGGGAGGGGGTTCAACTACGCGAGCAGTACTTC. It translates to CASSLWEGVQLREQYF.

This chain uses TRBV5-1 with TRBJ2-5, with 10 positions matching TRBD2. The CDR3 is 17 residues long. The V and J ends lost 4 bases and 1 base, in that order; junction bases with no gene match: 10. The germline V gene has CDR1 SGHRS and CDR2 YFSETQ. CDR3: CASSNLAGGTIQETQYF. The CDR3 DNA follows: TGCGCCAGCAGCAACTTAGCGGGAGGAACCATCCAAGAGACCCAGTACTTC.

The V gene is TRBV28, the J gene TRBJ1-5; D not resolved. This CDR3 is 11 amino acids long. Deletions cut 6 bases from V and 9 bases from J, with 9 bases between. The germline CDR1 and CDR2 sequences are MDHEN and SYDVKM. CDR3: CASSLDWPQHF. CDR3 DNA sequence: TGTGCCAGCAGCCTCGATTGGCCCCAGCATTTT.

The chain employs TRBV7-9 and TRBJ2-1, with 13 bases lining up with TRBD2. The CDR3 extends over 18 amino acids. CDR1 is SEHNR, CDR2 FQNEAQ, per germline (reference sequence). The junction had 10 bases not matched to a gene; V was cut back by 7 bases and J by 1 base. The CDR3 DNA is TGTGCCAGCACCCGAGGACTAGCGGGAGAGAAGTCCTACAATGAGCAGTTCTTC. Amino acid sequence: CASTRGLAGEKSYNEQFF.

This sequence joins TRBV30 and TRBJ1-2; D gene unclear. The CDR3 length is 11 residues. Trimming took off 4 bases at V and 1 base at J, with 4 bases between the two ends. The V gene's germline CDR1 is GTSNPN and CDR2 SVGIG (reference sequence). The CDR3 DNA sequence: TGTGCCTGGAACAGTAACTATGGCTACACCTTC. Its protein is CAWNSNYGYTF. Together with reference TRBV30 and TRBJ1-2, the CDR3 gives the full variable domain: SQTIHQWPATLVQPVGSPLSLECTVEGTSNPNLYWYRQAAGRGLQLLFYSVGIGQISSEVPQNLSASRPQDRQFILSSKKLLLSDSGFYLCAWNSNYGYTFGSGTRLTVV.

The chain joins TRBV18 to TRBJ1-1; D is unresolved. This CDR3 is built from 15 residues. V lost 2 bases to trimming and J lost 0 bases, with 10 bases between them. CDR1 is KGHSH and CDR2 is LQKENI in the germline V gene. This CDR3 is CASSPGRDMNTEAFF. The DNA of the CDR3 is TGTGCCAGCTCACCAGGGAGAGACATGAACACTGAAGCTTTCTTT.

This clone was observed a few times. The rearrangement uses TRBV9 and TRBJ2-1, with 11 bases aligning to TRBD2. The CDR3 extends over 15 amino acids. With 3 bases clipped from V and 5 bases from J, the junction kept 4 bases outside the gene matches. Germline V gives CDR1 SGDLS, CDR2 YYNGEE. CDR3 DNA sequence: TGTGCCAGCAGCGCTGGGACTAGCGGCCACAATGAGCAGTTCTTC. Translated: CASSAGTSGHNEQFF.

The chain has TRBV19 and TRBJ2-7; 7 nucleotides align to TRBD2. Germline V gene data show CDR1 as LNHDA and CDR2 as SQIVND (reference sequence). Germline trimming cut 1 base from V and 3 bases from J; bases unmatched to any gene: 9. The CDR3 consists of 16 residues. CDR3: CASSIGLAEVNYEQYF. CDR3 DNA: TGTGCCAGTAGTATAGGACTAGCCGAAGTAAACTACGAGCAGTACTTC.

This clone was counted a single time. The chain recombines TRBV2 with TRBJ1-1, with D tentatively TRBD1 (5 bases). V was pared by 4 bases and J by 0 bases, with 18 bases between. Germline V gene sequence: CDR1 SNHLY, CDR2 FYNNEI. This CDR3 has 17 residues. CDR3 sequence reads: CASSGGTGSIMNTEAFF. The CDR3 DNA is TGTGCCAGCAGTGGGGGAACAGGCTCAATCATGAACACTGAAGCTTTCTTT.

This clone occurred a few times. The V gene is TRBV5-1, the J gene TRBJ2-5; the D is unclear. The CDR3 spans 13 residues. Germline V CDR1 and CDR2: SGHRS, YFSETQ. V was clipped by 5 bases and J by 4 bases, with 12 bases between them. DNA of the CDR3: TGCGCCAGCAGTTTGATTCCTGGAGAGACCCAGTACTTC. Translated, it gives CASSLIPGETQYF.

The V call is TRBV19, the J call TRBJ2-5, with 9 nucleotides matching TRBD2. Germline V gene lookup returns CDR1 LNHDA and CDR2 SQIVND (reference sequence). The CDR3 loop spans 15 amino acids. V trimming: 4 bases; J trimming: 4 bases; junction bases outside the gene matches: 7. CDR3 residues: CASSTQRGARETQYF. Written as DNA, the CDR3 is TGTGCCAGTAGTACCCAGCGGGGGGCCCGAGAGACCCAGTACTTC.

V usage is TRBV15 and J usage is TRBJ2-3; D is tentatively TRBD1 or TRBD2 (6 bases each). This CDR3 is built from 15 residues. Trimming pared 0 bases from V and 6 bases from J, leaving 13 bases between. CDR1 is LNHNV, CDR2 YYDKDF, per germline (reference sequence). CDR3 in DNA: TGTGCCACCAGCAGAGAGGGGGGCTTCTCGGATACGCAGTATTTT. Translating it yields CATSREGGFSDTQYF.

This clone is labeled medium-sized. The J gene is TRBJ1-5, the V gene TRBV19, with D maybe TRBD1 (6 bases). From germline, CDR1 is LNHDA and CDR2 SQIVND (reference sequence). The CDR3 contains 15 residues. Trimming left V 8 bases short and J 0 bases short, with 14 bases between. The CDR3 DNA is TGTGCCAGTCCCACCTGGGGGCATAGCAATCAGCCCCAGCATTTT. This sequence encodes CASPTWGHSNQPQHF.